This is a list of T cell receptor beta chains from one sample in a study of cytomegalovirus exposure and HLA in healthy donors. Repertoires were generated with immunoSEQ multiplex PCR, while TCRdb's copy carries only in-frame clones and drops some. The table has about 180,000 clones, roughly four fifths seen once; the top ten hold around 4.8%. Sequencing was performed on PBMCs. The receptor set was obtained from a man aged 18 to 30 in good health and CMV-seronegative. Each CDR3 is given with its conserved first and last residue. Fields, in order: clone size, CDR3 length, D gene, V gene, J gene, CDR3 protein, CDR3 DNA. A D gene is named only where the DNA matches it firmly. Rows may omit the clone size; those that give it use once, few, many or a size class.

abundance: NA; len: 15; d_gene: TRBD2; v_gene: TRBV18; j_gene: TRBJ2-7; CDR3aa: CASSPTSAISYEQYF; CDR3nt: TGTGCCAGCTCGCCCACTAGCGCAATCTCCTACGAGCAGTACTTC
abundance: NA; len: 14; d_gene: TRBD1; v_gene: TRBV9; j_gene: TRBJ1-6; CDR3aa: CASSGDRGNSPLHF; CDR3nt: TGTGCCAGCAGCGGAGACAGGGGGAATTCACCCCTCCACTTT
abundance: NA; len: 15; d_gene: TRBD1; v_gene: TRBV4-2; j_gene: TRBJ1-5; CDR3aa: CASSQPGQGDQPQHF; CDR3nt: TGTGCCAGCAGCCAGCCGGGACAGGGCGACCAGCCCCAGCATTTT
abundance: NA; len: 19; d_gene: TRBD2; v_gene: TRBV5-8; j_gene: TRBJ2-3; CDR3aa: CASSFPYGLAGSSTDTQYF; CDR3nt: TGTGCCAGCAGCTTCCCCTATGGACTAGCGGGGTCTAGCACAGATACGCAGTATTTT
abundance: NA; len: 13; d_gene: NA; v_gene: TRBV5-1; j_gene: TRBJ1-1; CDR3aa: CASSFGGDTEAFF; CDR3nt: TGCGCCAGCAGCTTTGGGGGGGACACTGAAGCTTTCTTT
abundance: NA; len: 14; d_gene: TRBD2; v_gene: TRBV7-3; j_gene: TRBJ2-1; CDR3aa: CASSQGLAFNEQFF; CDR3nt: TGTGCCAGCAGTCAGGGACTAGCTTTCAATGAGCAGTTCTTC
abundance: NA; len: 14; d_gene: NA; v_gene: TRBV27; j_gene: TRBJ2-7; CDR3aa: CASSDVDSLGEQYF; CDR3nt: TGTGCCAGCAGTGACGTCGACAGTCTGGGCGAGCAGTACTTC
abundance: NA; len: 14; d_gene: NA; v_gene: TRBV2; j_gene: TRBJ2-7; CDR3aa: CASRLGGLRDEQYF; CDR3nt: TGTGCCAGCAGATTGGGGGGGCTCCGGGACGAGCAGTACTTC
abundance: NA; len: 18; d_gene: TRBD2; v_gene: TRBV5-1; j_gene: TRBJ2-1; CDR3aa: CASSPGLAGGRKNNEQFF; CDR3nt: TGCGCCAGCAGCCCGGGACTAGCGGGGGGTCGGAAAAACAATGAGCAGTTCTTC
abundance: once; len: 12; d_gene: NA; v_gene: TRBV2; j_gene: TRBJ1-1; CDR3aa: CASSEALDLDFF; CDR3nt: TGTGCCAGCAGTGAAGCGCTTGACTTGGATTTCTTT
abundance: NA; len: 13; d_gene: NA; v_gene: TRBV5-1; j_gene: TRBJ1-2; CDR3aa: CASYHRVNYGYTF; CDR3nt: TGCGCCAGTTATCACAGGGTTAACTATGGCTACACCTTC
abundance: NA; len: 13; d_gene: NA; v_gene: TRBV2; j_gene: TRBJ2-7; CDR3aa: CASRAGPYYEQYF; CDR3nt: TGTGCCAGCAGGGCGGGACCCTACTACGAGCAGTACTTC
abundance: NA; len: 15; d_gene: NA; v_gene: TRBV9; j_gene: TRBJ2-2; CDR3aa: CASSVSTENTGELFF; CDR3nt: TGTGCCAGCAGCGTATCTACAGAGAACACCGGGGAGCTGTTTTTT
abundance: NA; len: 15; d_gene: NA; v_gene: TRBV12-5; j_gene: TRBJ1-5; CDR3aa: CASGLSGTSNQPQHF; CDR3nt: TGTGCTAGTGGTTTGTCAGGAACAAGCAATCAGCCCCAGCATTTT
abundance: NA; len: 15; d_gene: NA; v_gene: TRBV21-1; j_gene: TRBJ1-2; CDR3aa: CAGRPEALHSNGYTF; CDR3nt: TGTGCCGGTCGTCCAGAGGCACTTCATAGCAATGGCTACACCTTC
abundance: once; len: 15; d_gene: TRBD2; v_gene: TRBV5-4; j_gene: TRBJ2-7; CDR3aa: CASSLAGRAPYEQYF; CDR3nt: TGTGCCAGCAGCTTGGCCGGGAGGGCCCCCTACGAGCAGTACTTC
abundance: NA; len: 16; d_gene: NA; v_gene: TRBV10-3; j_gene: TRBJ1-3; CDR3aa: CAISGKGLILPNTIYF; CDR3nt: TGTGCCATCAGTGGAAAAGGACTTATTCTGCCAAACACCATATATTTT
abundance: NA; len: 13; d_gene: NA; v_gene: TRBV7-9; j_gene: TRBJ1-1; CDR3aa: CASSLLVDTEAFF; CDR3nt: TGCGCCAGCAGCTTATTAGTGGACACTGAAGCTTTCTTT
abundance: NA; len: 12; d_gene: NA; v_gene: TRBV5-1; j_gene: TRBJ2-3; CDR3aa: CASSLHTDTQYF; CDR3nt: TGCGCCAGCAGCTTGCACACAGATACGCAGTATTTT
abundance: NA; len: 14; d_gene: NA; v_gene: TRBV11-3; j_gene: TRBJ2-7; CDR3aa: CASSPGQPPYEQYF; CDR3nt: TGTGCCAGCAGCCCGGGACAACCCCCCTACGAGCAGTACTTC
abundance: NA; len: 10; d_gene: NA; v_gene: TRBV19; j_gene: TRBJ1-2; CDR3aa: CARRGNGYTF; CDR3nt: TGTGCCAGGAGAGGGAATGGCTACACCTTC
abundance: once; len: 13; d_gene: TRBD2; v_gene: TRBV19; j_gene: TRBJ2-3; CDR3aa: CASGGGAEDTQYF; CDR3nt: TGTGCCAGTGGGGGAGGGGCTGAGGATACGCAGTATTTT
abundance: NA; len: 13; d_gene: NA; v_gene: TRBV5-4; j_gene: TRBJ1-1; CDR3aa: CASSGGHNTEAFF; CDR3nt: TGTGCCAGCAGCGGGGGACATAACACTGAAGCTTTCTTT
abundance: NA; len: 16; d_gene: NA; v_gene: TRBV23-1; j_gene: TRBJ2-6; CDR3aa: CASRGGELSGANVLTF; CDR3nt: TGCGCCAGCAGGGGGGGAGAACTGTCTGGGGCCAACGTCCTGACTTTC
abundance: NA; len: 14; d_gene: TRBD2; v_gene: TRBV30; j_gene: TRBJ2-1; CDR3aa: CAWSVGGKREEKFF; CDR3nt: TGTGCCTGGAGTGTGGGGGGAAAGCGGGAGGAAAAGTTCTTC
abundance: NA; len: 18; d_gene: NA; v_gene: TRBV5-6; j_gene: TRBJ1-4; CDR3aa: CASSLATHSLLPLVKLFF; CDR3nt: TGTGCCAGCAGCTTGGCCACGCATAGTCTCCTCCCTTTAGTAAAACTGTTTTTT
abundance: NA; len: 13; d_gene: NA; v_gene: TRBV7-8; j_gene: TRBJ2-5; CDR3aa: CASSPRLKETQYF; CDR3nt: TGTGCCAGCAGCCCCCGACTAAAAGAGACCCAGTACTTC
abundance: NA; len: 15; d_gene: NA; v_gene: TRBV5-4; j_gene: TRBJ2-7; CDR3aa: CASSLAGGGFYEQYF; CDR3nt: TGTGCCAGCAGCTTGGCGGGGGGCGGTTTCTACGAGCAGTACTTC
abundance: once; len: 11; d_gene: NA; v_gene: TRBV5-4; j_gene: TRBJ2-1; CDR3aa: CASSRGNEQFF; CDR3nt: TGTGCCAGCAGCCGGGGCAATGAGCAGTTCTTC
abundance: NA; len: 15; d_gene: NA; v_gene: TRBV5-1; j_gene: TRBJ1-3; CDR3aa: CASSSVSGSGNTIYF; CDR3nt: TGCGCCAGCAGCTCCGTTTCGGGCTCTGGAAACACCATATATTTT
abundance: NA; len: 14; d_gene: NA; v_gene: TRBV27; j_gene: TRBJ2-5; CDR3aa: CASSLGAFQETQYF; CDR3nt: TGTGCCAGCAGTCTGGGGGCTTTCCAAGAGACCCAGTACTTC
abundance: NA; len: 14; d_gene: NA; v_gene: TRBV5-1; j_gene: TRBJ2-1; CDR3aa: CASSLGVAGNEQFF; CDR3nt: TGCGCCAGCAGCTTGGGGGTAGCCGGCAATGAGCAGTTCTTC
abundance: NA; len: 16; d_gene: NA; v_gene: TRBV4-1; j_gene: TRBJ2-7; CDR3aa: CASSQGTGTSTYEQYF; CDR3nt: TGCGCCAGCAGCCAGGGTACCGGGACTTCCACCTACGAGCAGTACTTC
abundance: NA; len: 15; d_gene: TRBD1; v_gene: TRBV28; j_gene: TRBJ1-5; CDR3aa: CASSSRTGINQPQHF; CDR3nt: TGTGCCAGCAGTTCCCGGACAGGGATTAATCAGCCCCAGCATTTT
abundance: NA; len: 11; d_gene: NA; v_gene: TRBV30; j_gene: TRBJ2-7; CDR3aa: CASTWGVEQYF; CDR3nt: TGTGCCTCCACATGGGGGGTCGAGCAGTACTTC
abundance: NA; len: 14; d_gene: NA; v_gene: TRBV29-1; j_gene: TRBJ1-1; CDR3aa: CSVDVVRDNTEAFF; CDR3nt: TGCAGCGTTGATGTAGTCAGGGATAACACTGAAGCTTTCTTT
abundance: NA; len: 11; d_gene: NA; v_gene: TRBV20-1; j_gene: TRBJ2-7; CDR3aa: CSAGAPYEQYF; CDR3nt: TGCAGTGCGGGGGCCCCCTACGAGCAGTACTTC
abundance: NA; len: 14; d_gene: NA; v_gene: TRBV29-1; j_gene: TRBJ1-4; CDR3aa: CSAFFRGANEKLFF; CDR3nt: TGCAGCGCCTTCTTCAGGGGTGCTAATGAAAAACTGTTTTTT
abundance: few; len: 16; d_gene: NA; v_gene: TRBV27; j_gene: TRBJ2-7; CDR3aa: CASSLEASPPSYEQYF; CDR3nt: TGTGCCAGCAGTTTAGAGGCTAGCCCCCCTTCCTACGAGCAGTACTTC
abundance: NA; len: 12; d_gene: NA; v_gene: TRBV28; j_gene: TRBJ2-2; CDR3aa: CASSSPTGELFF; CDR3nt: TGTGCCAGCAGTTCTCCTACCGGGGAGCTGTTTTTT
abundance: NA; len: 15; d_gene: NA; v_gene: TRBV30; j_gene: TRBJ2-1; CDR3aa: CAWSRVLSSYNEQFF; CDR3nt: TGTGCCTGGAGCCGGGTACTTAGCTCCTACAATGAGCAGTTCTTC
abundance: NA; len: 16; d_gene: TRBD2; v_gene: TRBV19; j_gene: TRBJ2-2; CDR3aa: CASRGLAGVENGELFF; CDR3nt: TGTGCCAGTAGGGGACTAGCGGGAGTTGAAAACGGGGAGCTGTTTTTT
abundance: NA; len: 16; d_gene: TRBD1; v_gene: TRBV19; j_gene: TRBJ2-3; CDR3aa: CASSHRDSGSTDTQYF; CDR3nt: TGTGCCAGTAGTCACCGGGACAGTGGTTCCACAGATACGCAGTATTTT
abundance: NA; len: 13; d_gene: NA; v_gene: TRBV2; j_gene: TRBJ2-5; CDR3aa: CASSESVQETQYF; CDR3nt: TGTGCCAGCAGTGAGTCTGTTCAAGAGACCCAGTACTTC
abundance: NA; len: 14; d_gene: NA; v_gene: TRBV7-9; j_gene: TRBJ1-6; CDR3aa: CASSSEAVNSPLHF; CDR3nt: TGTGCCAGCAGCTCCGAGGCCGTTAATTCACCCCTCCACTTT
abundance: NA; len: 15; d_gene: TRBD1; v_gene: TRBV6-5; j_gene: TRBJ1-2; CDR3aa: CASSLNRGPNYGYTF; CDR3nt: TGTGCCAGCAGTCTGAACAGGGGCCCTAACTATGGCTACACCTTC
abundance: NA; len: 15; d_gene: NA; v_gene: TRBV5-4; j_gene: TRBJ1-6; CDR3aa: CASSLELAGNSPLHF; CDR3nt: TGTGCCAGCAGCTTGGAGTTGGCAGGCAATTCACCCCTCCACTTT
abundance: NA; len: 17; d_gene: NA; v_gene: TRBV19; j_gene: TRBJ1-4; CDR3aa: CASSSRRGAATNEKLFF; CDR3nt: TGTGCCAGTAGTAGCAGACGGGGGGCAGCAACTAATGAAAAACTGTTTTTT
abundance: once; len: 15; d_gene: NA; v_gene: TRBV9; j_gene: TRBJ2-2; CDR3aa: CASSVELVPTGELFF; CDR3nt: TGTGCCAGCAGCGTAGAACTAGTACCCACCGGGGAGCTGTTTTTT
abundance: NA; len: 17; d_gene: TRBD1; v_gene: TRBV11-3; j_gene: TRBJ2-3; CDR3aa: CASSSLTGTGDADTQYF; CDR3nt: TGTGCCAGCAGCTCACTAACCGGGACAGGGGATGCAGATACGCAGTATTTT
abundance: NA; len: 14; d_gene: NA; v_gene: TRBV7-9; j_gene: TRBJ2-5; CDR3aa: CASSSGTRQETQYF; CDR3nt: TGTGCCAGCAGCTCCGGGACACGACAAGAGACCCAGTACTTC
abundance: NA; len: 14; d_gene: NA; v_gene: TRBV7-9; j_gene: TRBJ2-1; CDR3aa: CASSLVSVYNEQFF; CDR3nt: TGTGCCAGCAGCTTAGTTAGCGTCTACAATGAGCAGTTCTTC
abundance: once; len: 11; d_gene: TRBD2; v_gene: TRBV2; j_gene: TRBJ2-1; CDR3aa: CGGRSYNEQFF; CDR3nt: TGCGGCGGGAGGTCCTACAATGAGCAGTTCTTC
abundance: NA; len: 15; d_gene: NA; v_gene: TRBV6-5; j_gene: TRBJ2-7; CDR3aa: CASSYEASHSYEQYF; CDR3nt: TGTGCCAGCAGTTACGAGGCAAGTCACTCTTACGAGCAGTACTTC
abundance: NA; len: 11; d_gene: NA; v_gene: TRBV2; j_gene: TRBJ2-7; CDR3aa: CASKTGEEQYF; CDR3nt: TGTGCCAGCAAGACAGGCGAGGAGCAGTACTTC
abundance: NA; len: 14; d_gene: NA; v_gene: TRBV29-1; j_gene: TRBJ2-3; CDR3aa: CSVARAFITDTQYF; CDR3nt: TGCAGCGTTGCCAGGGCTTTTATCACAGATACGCAGTATTTT
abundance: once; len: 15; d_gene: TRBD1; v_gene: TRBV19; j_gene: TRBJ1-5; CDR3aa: CASSQSDRGRQPQHF; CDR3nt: TGTGCCAGTAGTCAAAGCGACAGGGGACGGCAGCCCCAGCATTTT